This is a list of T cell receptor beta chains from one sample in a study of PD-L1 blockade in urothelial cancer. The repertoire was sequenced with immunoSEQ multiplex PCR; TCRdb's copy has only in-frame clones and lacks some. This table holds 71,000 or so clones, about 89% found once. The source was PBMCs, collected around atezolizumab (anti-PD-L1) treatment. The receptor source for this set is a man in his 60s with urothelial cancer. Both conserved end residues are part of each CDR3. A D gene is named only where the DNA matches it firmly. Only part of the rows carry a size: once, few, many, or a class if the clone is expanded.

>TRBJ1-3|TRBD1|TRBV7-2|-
TGTGCCAGCAGCCAATCGACAGGGTACTCTGGAAACACCATATATTTT
CASSQSTGYSGNTIYF
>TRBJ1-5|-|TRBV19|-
TGTGCCAGTAGTATAAAAGGCCAGGGGATCCGGCTGAATCAGCCCCAGCATTTT
CASSIKGQGIRLNQPQHF
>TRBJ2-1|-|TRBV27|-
TGTGCCAGCAGTTTAAGGCGGGTAGTTGAGGGAGTCAATGAGCAGTTCTTC
CASSLRRVVEGVNEQFF
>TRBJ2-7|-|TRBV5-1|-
TGCGCCAGCAGCCGGGACTGGAGCTCCTACGAGCAGTACTTC
CASSRDWSSYEQYF
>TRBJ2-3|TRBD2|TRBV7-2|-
TGTGCCAGCAGCCCTTCGGGACTAGCGGGAGTCTGGGATACGCAGTATTTT
CASSPSGLAGVWDTQYF
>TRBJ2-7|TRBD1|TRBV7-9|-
TGTGCCAGCAGCTTCTGGGGACAGGGGTACGAGCAGTACTTC
CASSFWGQGYEQYF
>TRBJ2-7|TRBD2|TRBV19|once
TGTGCCAGTAGTATAGGTAGCGGGAGCTACGAGCAGTACTTC
CASSIGSGSYEQYF
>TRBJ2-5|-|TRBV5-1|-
TGCGCCAGCAGCCCCAGCCAGGGCGAAAGAGAGACCCAGTACTTC
CASSPSQGERETQYF
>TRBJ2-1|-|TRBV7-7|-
TGTGCCAGCAGCCCCCCCGAGTCCCCAGAGCAGTTCTTC
CASSPPESPEQFF
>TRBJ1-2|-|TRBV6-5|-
TGTGCCAGCAGTTCGACAGTGAACTATGGCTACACCTTC
CASSSTVNYGYTF
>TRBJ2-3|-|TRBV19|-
TGTGCCAGTAGTATACAACCCCAGTTCGATACGCAGTATTTT
CASSIQPQFDTQYF
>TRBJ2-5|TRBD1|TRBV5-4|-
TGTGCCAGCAGCTCACAGGGGGTAGGGGAGACCCAGTACTTC
CASSSQGVGETQYF
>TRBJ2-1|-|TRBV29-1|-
TGCAGCGTGGCGCGGAGGGGATACAATGAGCAGTTCTTC
CSVARRGYNEQFF
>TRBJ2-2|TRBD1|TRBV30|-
TGTGCCTGGAGCTGGACAGGGGTCGACGTCGGGGAGCTGTTTTTT
CAWSWTGVDVGELFF
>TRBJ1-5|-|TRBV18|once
TGTGCCAGCTCACGGGGCATAACGAGCAATCAGCCCCAGCATTTT
CASSRGITSNQPQHF
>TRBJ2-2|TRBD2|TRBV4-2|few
TGTGCCAGCAGCCAAGATCAGCGGGAGAACACCGGGGAGCTGTTTTTT
CASSQDQRENTGELFF
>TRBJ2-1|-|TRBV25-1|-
TGTGCCAGCAGGGCGGGGCGAAGCTCCTACAATGAGCAGTTCTTC
CASRAGRSSYNEQFF
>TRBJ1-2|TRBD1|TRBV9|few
TGTGCCAGCAGCGTCAGCGACAGGGGTTCGGGTCTGAATGGCTACACCTTC
CASSVSDRGSGLNGYTF
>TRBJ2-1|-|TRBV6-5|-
TGTGCCAGCAGAAGATCGGAGGCGGTTTACGATGAGCAGTTCTTC
CASRRSEAVYDEQFF